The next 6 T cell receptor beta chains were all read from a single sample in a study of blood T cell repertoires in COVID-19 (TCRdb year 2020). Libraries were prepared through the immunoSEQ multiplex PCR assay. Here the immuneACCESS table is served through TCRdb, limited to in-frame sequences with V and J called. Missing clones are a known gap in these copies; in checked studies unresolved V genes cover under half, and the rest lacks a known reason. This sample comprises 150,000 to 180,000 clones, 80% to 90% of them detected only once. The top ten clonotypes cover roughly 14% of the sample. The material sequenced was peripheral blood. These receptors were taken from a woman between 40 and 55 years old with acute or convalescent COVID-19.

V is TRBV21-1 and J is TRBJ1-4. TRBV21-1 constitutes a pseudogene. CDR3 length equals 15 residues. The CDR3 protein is CASSRPRGADEKLFF. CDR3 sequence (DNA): TGTGCCAGCAGCAGGCCCCGAGGAGCGGATGAAAAACTGTTTTTT.

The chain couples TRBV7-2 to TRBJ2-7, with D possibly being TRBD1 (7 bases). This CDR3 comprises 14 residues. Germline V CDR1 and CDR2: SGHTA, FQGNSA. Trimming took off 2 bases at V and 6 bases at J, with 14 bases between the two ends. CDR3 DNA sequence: TGTGCCAGCAGCTTACAGGGGGGTACCCCCGAGCAGTACTTC. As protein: CASSLQGGTPEQYF.

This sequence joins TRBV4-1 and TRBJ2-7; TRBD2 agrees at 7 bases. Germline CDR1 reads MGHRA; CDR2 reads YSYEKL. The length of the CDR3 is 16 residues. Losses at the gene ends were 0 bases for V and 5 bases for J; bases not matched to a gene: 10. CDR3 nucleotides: TGCGCCAGCAGCCAAGAAGAAACGGGAGGAGGCGACGAGCAGTACTTC. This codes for CASSQEETGGGDEQYF.

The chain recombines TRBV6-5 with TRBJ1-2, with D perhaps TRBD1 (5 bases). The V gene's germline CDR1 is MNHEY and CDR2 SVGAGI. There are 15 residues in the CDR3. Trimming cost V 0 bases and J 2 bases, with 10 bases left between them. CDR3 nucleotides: TGTGCCAGCAGTTACTCAGGGGCGAGGAACTATGGCTACACCTTC. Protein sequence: CASSYSGARNYGYTF.

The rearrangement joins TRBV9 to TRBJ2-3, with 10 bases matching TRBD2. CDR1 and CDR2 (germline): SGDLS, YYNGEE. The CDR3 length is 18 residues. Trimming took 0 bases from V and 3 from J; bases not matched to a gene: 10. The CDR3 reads CASSVAWGAGGDTDTQYF. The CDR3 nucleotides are TGTGCCAGCAGCGTAGCTTGGGGAGCGGGGGGGGATACAGATACGCAGTATTTT. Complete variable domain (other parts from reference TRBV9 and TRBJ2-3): DSGVTQTPKHLITATGQRVTLRCSPRSGDLSVYWYQQSLDQGLQFLIQYYNGEERAKGNILERFSAQQFPDLHSELNLSSLELGDSALYFCASSVAWGAGGDTDTQYFGPGTRLTVL.

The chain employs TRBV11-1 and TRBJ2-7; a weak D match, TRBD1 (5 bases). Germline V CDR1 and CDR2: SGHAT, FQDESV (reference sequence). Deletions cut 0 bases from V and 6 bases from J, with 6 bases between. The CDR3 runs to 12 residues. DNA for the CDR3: TGTGCCAGCAGCTTAGCAGGGGCCGAGCAGTACTTC. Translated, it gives CASSLAGAEQYF. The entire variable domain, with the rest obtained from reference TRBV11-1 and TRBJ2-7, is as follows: EAEVAQSPRYKITEKSQAVAFWCDPISGHATLYWYRQILGQGPELLVQFQDESVVDDSQLPKDRFSAERLKGVDSTLKIQPAELGDSAMYLCASSLAGAEQYFGPGTRLTVT.